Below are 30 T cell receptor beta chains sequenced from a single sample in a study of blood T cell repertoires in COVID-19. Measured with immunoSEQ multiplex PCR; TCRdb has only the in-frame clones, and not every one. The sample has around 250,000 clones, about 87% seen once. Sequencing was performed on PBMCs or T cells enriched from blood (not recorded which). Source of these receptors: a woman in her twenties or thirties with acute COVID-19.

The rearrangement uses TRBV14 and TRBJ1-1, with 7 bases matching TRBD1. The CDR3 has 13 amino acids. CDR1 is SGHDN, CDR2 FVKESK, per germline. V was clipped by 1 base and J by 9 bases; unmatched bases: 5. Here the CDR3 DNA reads TGTGCCAGCAGCCAAGGGACAGGTGAAAAAGCTTTCTTT. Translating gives CASSQGTGEKAFF.

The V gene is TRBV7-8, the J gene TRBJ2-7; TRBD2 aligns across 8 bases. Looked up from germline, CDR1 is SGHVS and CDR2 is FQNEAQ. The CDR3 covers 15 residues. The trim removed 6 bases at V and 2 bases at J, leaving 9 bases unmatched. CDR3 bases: TGTGCCAGCAGTTCGCCGCTCGGGAGGGCCTACGAGCAGTACTTC. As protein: CASSSPLGRAYEQYF.

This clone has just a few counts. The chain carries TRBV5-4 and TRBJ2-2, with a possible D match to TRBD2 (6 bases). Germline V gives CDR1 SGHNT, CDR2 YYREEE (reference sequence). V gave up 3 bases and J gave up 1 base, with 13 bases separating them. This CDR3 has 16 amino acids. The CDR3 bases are TGTGCCAGCAGCTCCGGTCGGGGGATGAACACCGGGGAGCTGTTTTTT. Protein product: CASSSGRGMNTGELFF.

The CDR3 protein is CASSSGLAADTQYF. The CDR3 DNA sequence: TGTGCCAGCAGCTCTGGACTAGCGGCAGATACGCAGTATTTT. The rearrangement uses TRBV5-4 and TRBJ2-3; 10 bases are shared with TRBD2. Germline V gene lookup returns CDR1 SGHNT and CDR2 YYREEE (reference sequence). The CDR3 contains 14 residues. V gave up 3 bases and J gave up 4 bases; unmatched junction bases: 2.

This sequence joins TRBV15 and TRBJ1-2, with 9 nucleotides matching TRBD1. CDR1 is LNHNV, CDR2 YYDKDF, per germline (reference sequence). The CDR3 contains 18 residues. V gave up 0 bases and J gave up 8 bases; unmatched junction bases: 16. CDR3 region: CATSRDGGQGLASGGYTF. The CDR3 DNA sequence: TGTGCCACCAGCAGAGATGGGGGACAGGGCCTTGCCTCGGGAGGCTACACCTTC. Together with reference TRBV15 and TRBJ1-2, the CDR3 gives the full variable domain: DAMVIQNPRYQVTQFGKPVTLSCSQTLNHNVMYWYQQKSSQAPKLLFHYYDKDFNNEADTPDNFQSRRPNTSFCFLDIRSPGLGDTAMYLCATSRDGGQGLASGGYTFGSGTRLTVV.

CDR3 amino acids: CASSARDRLLHYGYTF. Written as DNA, the CDR3 is TGTGCCAGTAGTGCACGGGACAGGCTTCTCCACTATGGCTACACCTTC. The rearrangement uses TRBV19 and TRBJ1-2; 8 bases are a match to TRBD1. V dropped 5 bases and J dropped 3; count of bases not matched to a gene: 11. The CDR3 length is 16 residues. Germline CDR1 reads LNHDA; CDR2 reads SQIVND (reference sequence). Supplemented by reference TRBV19 and TRBJ1-2, the full variable domain reads DGGITQSPKYLFRKEGQNVTLSCEQNLNHDAMYWYRQDPGQGLRLIYYSQIVNDFQKGDIAEGYSVSREKKESFPLTVTSAQKNPTAFYLCASSARDRLLHYGYTFGSGTRLTVV.

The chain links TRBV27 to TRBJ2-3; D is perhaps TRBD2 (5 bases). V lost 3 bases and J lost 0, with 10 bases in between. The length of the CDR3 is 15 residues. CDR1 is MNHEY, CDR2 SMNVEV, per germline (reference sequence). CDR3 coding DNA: TGTGCCAGCAGTTTTAGGGAGTGGAGCACAGATACGCAGTATTTT. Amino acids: CASSFREWSTDTQYF.

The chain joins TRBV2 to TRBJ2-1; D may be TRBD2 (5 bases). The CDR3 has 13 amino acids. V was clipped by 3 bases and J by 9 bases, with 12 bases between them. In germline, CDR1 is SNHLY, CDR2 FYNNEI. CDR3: CASSDEGLTEQFF. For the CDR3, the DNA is TGTGCCAGCAGTGATGAGGGTTTGACTGAGCAGTTCTTC.

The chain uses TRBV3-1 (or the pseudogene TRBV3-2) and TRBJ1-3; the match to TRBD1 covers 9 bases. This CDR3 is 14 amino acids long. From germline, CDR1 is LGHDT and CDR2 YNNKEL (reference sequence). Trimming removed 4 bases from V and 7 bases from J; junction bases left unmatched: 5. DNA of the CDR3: TGTGCCAGCAGCCCGGGACAGGGTCGGAACACCATATATTTT. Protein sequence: CASSPGQGRNTIYF.

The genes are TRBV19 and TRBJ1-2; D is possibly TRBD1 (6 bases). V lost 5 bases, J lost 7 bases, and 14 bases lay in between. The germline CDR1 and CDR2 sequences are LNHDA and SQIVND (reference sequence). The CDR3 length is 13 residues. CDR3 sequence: CASSFQGTVGYTF. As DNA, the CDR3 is TGTGCCAGTAGTTTCCAGGGGACGGTTGGCTACACCTTC. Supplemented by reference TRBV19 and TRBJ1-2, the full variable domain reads DGGITQSPKYLFRKEGQNVTLSCEQNLNHDAMYWYRQDPGQGLRLIYYSQIVNDFQKGDIAEGYSVSREKKESFPLTVTSAQKNPTAFYLCASSFQGTVGYTFGSGTRLTVV.

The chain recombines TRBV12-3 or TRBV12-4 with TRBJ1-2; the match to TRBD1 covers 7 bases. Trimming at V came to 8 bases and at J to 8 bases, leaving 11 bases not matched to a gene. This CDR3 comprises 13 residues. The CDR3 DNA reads TGTGCCAGCGCTCTCGAGGGGGCAGACGGCTACACCTTC. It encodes CASALEGADGYTF.

The CDR3 DNA reads TGTGCCAGCAGCTTAGGGGCCCTACCCAATGAGCAGTTCTTC. Its translation is CASSLGALPNEQFF. This rearrangement joins TRBV7-9 to TRBJ2-1; D gene uncertain. The germline V gene has CDR1 SEHNR and CDR2 FQNEAQ (reference sequence). V was trimmed by 1 base and J by 6 bases, leaving 10 bases between them. The CDR3 loop spans 14 amino acids.

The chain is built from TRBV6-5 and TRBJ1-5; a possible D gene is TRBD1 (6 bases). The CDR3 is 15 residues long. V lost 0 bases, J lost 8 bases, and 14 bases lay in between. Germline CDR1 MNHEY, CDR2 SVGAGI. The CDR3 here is CASSYSGAGAEPQHF. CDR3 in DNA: TGTGCCAGCAGTTACTCCGGTGCAGGGGCTGAGCCCCAGCATTTT.

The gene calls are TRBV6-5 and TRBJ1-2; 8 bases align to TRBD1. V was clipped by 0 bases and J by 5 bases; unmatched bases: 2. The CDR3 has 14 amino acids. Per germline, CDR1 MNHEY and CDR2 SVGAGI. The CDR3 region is CASSYSDRGYGYTF. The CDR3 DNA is TGTGCCAGCAGTTACTCAGACAGGGGTTATGGCTACACCTTC.

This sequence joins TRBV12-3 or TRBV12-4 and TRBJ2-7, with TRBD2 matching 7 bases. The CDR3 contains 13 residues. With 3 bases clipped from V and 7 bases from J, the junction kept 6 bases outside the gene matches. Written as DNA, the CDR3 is TGTGCCAGCAGTTTGGGCGGGAGTAATGAGCAGTACTTC. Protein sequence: CASSLGGSNEQYF.

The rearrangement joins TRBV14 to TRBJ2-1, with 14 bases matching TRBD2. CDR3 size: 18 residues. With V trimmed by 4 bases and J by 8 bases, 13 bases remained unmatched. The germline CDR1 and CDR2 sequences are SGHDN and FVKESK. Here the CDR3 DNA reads TGTGCCAGCAGCCCGGGAGCGAACCCGGGACTAGCGGGAGATGAGCAGTTCTTC. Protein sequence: CASSPGANPGLAGDEQFF. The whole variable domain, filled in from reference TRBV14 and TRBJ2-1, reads EAGVTQFPSHSVIEKGQTVTLRCDPISGHDNLYWYRRVMGKEIKFLLHFVKESKQDESGMPNNRFLAERTGGTYSTLKVQPAELEDSGVYFCASSPGANPGLAGDEQFFGPGTRLTVL.

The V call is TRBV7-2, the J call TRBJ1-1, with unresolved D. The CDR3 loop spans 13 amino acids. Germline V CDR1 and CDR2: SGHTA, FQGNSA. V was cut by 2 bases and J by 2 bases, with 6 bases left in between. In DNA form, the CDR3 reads TGTGCCAGCAGCTTAACCTATAACACTGAAGCTTTCTTT. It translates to CASSLTYNTEAFF.

The chain's CDR3 is CASSLMGGPLTDTEAFF. The CDR3 DNA is TGTGCCAGCAGTTTAATGGGGGGGCCGTTAACAGACACTGAAGCTTTCTTT. This chain uses TRBV28 with TRBJ1-1; weak D call: TRBD1 (6 bases). The V end lost 2 bases, the J end lost 3 bases, and 19 bases lay between the germline ends. The CDR3 sequence is 17 residues long. Germline loops: CDR1 MDHEN, CDR2 SYDVKM.

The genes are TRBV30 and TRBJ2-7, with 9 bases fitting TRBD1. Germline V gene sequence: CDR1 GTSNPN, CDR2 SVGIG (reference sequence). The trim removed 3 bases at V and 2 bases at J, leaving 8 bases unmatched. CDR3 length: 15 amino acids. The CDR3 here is CAWREGTGFPYEQYF. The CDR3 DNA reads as TGTGCCTGGAGAGAAGGGACAGGGTTTCCCTACGAGCAGTACTTC. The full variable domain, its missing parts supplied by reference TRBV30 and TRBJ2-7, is SQTIHQWPATLVQPVGSPLSLECTVEGTSNPNLYWYRQAAGRGLQLLFYSVGIGQISSEVPQNLSASRPQDRQFILSSKKLLLSDSGFYLCAWREGTGFPYEQYFGPGTRLTVT.

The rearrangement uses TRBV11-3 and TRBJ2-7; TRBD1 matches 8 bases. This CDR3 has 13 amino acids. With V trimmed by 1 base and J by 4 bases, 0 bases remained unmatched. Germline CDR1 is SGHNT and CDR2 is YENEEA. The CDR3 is CASSLGDRYEQYF. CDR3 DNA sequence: TGTGCCAGCAGCTTAGGGGACAGGTACGAGCAGTACTTC.

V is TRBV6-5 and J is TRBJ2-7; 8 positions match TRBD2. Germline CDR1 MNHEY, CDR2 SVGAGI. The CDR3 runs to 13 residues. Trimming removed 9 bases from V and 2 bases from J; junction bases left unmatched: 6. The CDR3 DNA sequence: TGTGCCAGTACAAGCGGGAGCGCCTACGAGCAGTACTTC. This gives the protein CASTSGSAYEQYF.

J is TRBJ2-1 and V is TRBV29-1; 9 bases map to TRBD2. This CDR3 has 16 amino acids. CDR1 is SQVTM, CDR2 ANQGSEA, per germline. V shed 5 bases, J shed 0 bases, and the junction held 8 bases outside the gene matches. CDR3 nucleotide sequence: TGCAGCGTTCACCCTAGCGGGATGAGCTCCTACAATGAGCAGTTCTTC. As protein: CSVHPSGMSSYNEQFF.

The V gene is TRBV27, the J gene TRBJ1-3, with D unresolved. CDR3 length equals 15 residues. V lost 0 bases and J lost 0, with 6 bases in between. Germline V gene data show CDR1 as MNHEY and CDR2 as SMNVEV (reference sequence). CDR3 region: CASSLSRGSGNTIYF. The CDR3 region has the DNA TGTGCCAGCAGTTTATCCCGGGGCTCTGGAAACACCATATATTTT.

The CDR3 spells CATSDPALSTDTQYF. For the CDR3, the DNA is TGTGCCACCAGTGATCCCGCGTTGAGCACAGATACGCAGTATTTT. The chain has TRBV24-1 and TRBJ2-3; D unclear. Per the germline V gene, CDR1 is KGHDR and CDR2 is SFDVKD. V was clipped by 3 bases and J by 0 bases, with 9 bases between them. The CDR3 has 15 amino acids.

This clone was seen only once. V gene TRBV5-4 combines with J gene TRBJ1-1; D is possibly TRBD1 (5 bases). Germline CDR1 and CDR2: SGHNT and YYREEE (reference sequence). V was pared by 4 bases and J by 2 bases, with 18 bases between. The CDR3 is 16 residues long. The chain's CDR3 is CASSTTGGAANTEAFF. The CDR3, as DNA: TGTGCCAGCAGCACTACTGGAGGGGCCGCCAACACTGAAGCTTTCTTT.

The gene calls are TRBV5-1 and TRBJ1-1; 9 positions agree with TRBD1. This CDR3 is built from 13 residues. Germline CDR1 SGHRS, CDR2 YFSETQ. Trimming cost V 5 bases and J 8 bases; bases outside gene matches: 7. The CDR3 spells CASSQFGQGEAFF. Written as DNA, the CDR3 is TGCGCCAGCAGTCAGTTCGGACAGGGGGAAGCTTTCTTT.

The CDR3 coding sequence is TGTGCCATCAGTGCGCCGGGACAGGGGGCTTCCTACTATGGCTACACCTTC. It encodes CAISAPGQGASYYGYTF. The rearrangement uses TRBV10-3 and TRBJ1-2, with 12 bases lining up with TRBD1. The CDR3 runs to 17 residues. Germline CDR1 and CDR2: ENHRY and SYGVKD. V shed 4 bases and J 3 bases; nucleotides not matched to a gene: 9.

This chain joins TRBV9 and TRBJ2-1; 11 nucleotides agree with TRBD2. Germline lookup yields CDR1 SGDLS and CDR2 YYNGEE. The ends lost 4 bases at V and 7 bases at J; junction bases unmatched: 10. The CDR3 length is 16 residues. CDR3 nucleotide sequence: TGTGCCAGCAGCTCCTTGACTAGCGGGAACAATAATGAGCAGTTCTTC. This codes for CASSSLTSGNNNEQFF.

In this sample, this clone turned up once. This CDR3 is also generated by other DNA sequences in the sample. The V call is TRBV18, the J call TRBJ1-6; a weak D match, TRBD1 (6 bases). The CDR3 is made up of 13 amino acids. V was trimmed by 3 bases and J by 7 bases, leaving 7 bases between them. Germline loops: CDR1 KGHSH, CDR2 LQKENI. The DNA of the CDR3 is TGTGCCAGCTCACCCCAGGGGAATTCACCCCTCCACTTT. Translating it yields CASSPQGNSPLHF.

In nucleotides, the CDR3 is TGTGCCAGCAAGCCGGGACTAGCGGGCACCGGGGAGCTGTTTTTT. Amino acid sequence: CASKPGLAGTGELFF. V usage is TRBV6-5 and J usage is TRBJ2-2; 12 bases match TRBD2. Trimming took 7 bases from V and 4 from J; bases not matched to a gene: 4. This CDR3 region has 15 residues. Germline V lookup: CDR1 MNHEY, CDR2 SVGAGI.